The 17 T cell receptor beta chains listed next were all sequenced from one sample in a study of beta chain features in type 1 diabetes (dated by TCRdb to the late 2010s). What the authors observed across the whole study: Type 1 diabetes patients showed a moderate but significant shortening of TCRB CDR3 length in all four CD4+ subsets.

Library preparation used the immunoSEQ multiplex PCR assay. All of the isolated RNA was reverse transcribed with the High Capacity cDNA Reverse Transcription Kit, so expressed TCRB transcripts were sequenced. Drawn from immuneACCESS, this table holds only the in-frame rearrangements with V and J called that TCRdb kept. Clones are partly lost; checked studies trace under half to an unresolved V gene and leave the rest unexplained. Counted in this sample were approximately 170,000 clones; 63% of them appeared once. Around 0.08% of the sample belongs to the ten largest clones. What these receptors recognize is not known. The sample taken for sequencing was naive CD4+ T cells from blood. The sample's cell subset or site label, decoded: true naive CD4+ T cells. These TCRs come from a man aged 30-40 years with type 1 diabetes.

The chain couples TRBV28 to TRBJ2-5; TRBD1 might be the D (6 bases). V lost 4 bases and J lost 7, with 19 bases in between. Germline assignment: CDR1 MDHEN and CDR2 SYDVKM. The CDR3 contains 15 residues. Here the CDR3 reads CASSSWTAPAGTQYF. The CDR3, as DNA: TGTGCCAGCAGTTCGTGGACAGCTCCGGCAGGGACCCAGTACTTC.

V is TRBV7-2 and J is TRBJ2-1; 8 positions match TRBD1. This CDR3 has 15 amino acids. Germline CDR1 is SGHTA and CDR2 is FQGNSA. J gave up 4 bases and V 3 bases, and 5 bases lay outside the gene matches. The CDR3 here is CASSFGQGTYNEQFF. CDR3 coding DNA: TGTGCCAGCAGCTTTGGACAGGGTACATACAATGAGCAGTTCTTC.

The rearrangement uses TRBV7-2 and TRBJ2-5; TRBD1 is a possible D gene (5 bases). The germline V gene has CDR1 SGHTA and CDR2 FQGNSA. The CDR3 consists of 15 residues. Trimming shortened V by 6 bases and J by 5 bases, and 19 bases separated the two germline ends. CDR3 loop: CASRGVGLRLETQYF. The CDR3 nucleotides are TGTGCCAGCAGAGGCGTGGGGCTTCGACTCGAGACCCAGTACTTC.

This clone was seen only a few times. The rearrangement uses TRBV9 and TRBJ2-7; no firm D call. V shed 0 bases and J shed 2 bases, with 9 bases lying between them. This CDR3 comprises 14 residues. Germline-derived CDR1 and CDR2 are SGDLS and YYNGEE. CDR3 region: CASSVGGGPYEQYF. CDR3 DNA sequence: TGTGCCAGCAGCGTAGGAGGCGGACCCTACGAGCAGTACTTC.

This clone was seen more than once but under ten times. The chain couples TRBV4-3 to TRBJ2-7; the D gene could be TRBD1 or TRBD2 (5 bases each). Germline CDR1 and CDR2: LGHNA and YSLEER. The V end was cut by 2 bases, the J end by 7 bases, with 21 bases between. The CDR3 spans 16 residues. The CDR3 spells CASSQSGTSVRREQYF. CDR3 DNA: TGCGCCAGCAGCCAATCCGGGACCTCCGTAAGACGGGAGCAGTACTTC.

CDR3 loop: CAIRISRDFQSPLHF. The CDR3 bases are TGTGCCATCAGGATTAGCCGGGACTTCCAGTCACCCCTCCACTTT. The rearrangement joins TRBV10-3 to TRBJ1-6, with D perhaps matching TRBD1 (5 bases). The CDR3 runs to 15 residues. V lost 6 bases, J lost 10 bases, and 19 bases lay in between. CDR1 ENHRY and CDR2 SYGVKD come from the germline V gene.

In this sample, this clone turned up a few times. This chain connects TRBV7-2 to TRBJ2-2; D possibly matches TRBD1 or TRBD2 (6 bases each). V gave up 5 bases and J gave up 0 bases, with 13 bases separating them. Germline V gene lookup returns CDR1 SGHTA and CDR2 FQGNSA. This CDR3 has 16 residues. For the CDR3, the DNA is TGTGCCAGCAGCCCGCACGGGGGCGCGAACACCGGGGAGCTGTTTTTT. It codes for CASSPHGGANTGELFF.

This chain connects TRBV7-2 to TRBJ2-3; a possible D gene is TRBD2 (6 bases). The germline CDR1 and CDR2 sequences are SGHTA and FQGNSA. Between the trimmed V and J ends, which lost 3 bases and 3 bases, there was a span of 13 bases. CDR3 length equals 15 residues. Written as DNA, the CDR3 is TGTGCCAGCAGCTTCGGGGGTTATGGTACAGATACGCAGTATTTT. Its translation is CASSFGGYGTDTQYF.

This clone has a handful of counts. The V call is TRBV7-9, the J call TRBJ2-3; 8 bases fit TRBD1. The CDR3 totals 16 residues. With 1 base clipped from V and 5 bases from J, the junction kept 8 bases outside the gene matches. Germline CDR1 and CDR2: SEHNR and FQNEAQ (reference sequence). CDR3 sequence reads: CASSLERGQGKDTQYF. DNA for the CDR3: TGTGCCAGCAGCTTAGAACGCGGACAGGGAAAAGATACGCAGTATTTT.

This sequence joins TRBV29-1 and TRBJ1-2, with 8 positions matching TRBD1. The CDR3 is 13 residues long. J was trimmed by 4 bases and V by 7 bases; bases with no gene match: 8. Germline V CDR1 and CDR2: SQVTM, ANQGSEA. The CDR3 nucleotides are TGCAGCGCTAAACAGGGGGACGGCTATGGCTACACCTTC. Translating gives CSAKQGDGYGYTF.

This clone was detected only a few times. This CDR3 is CSVEDRAGGSTDTQYF. The CDR3 nucleotides read TGCAGCGTTGAGGATAGGGCGGGGGGTAGCACAGATACGCAGTATTTT. The chain is built from TRBV29-1 and TRBJ2-3; TRBD2 aligns across 8 bases. After removal of 3 bases from V and 0 bases from J, the junction contained 8 bases not matched to a gene. The germline CDR1 and CDR2 sequences are SQVTM and ANQGSEA. CDR3 length equals 16 residues.

This sequence joins TRBV11-2 and TRBJ1-1; D call uncertain. The V end lost 0 bases, the J end lost 1 base, and 9 bases lay between the germline ends. This CDR3 region has 15 residues. The germline gives CDR1 SGHAT, CDR2 FQNNGV. The CDR3 is CASSLDGVGNTEAFF. The CDR3 nucleotides read TGTGCCAGCAGCTTAGATGGGGTGGGGAACACTGAAGCTTTCTTT.

The chain is built from TRBV30 and TRBJ1-2; TRBD1 matches at 7 bases. This CDR3 region has 13 residues. The trim removed 5 bases at V and 5 bases at J, leaving 8 bases unmatched. The germline CDR1 and CDR2 sequences are GTSNPN and SVGIG (reference sequence). CDR3 coding DNA: TGTGCCTGGCGCCGACAGGGAATTTATGGCTACACCTTC. Amino acid sequence: CAWRRQGIYGYTF.

Turning to this clone: Additional DNA sequences in this sample encode the identical CDR3. The V gene is TRBV11-2, the J gene TRBJ2-5; D gene unclear. This CDR3 comprises 11 residues. V lost 1 base and J 4 bases, leaving 1 base between the germline ends. Looked up from germline, CDR1 is SGHAT and CDR2 is FQNNGV. The CDR3, as DNA: TGTGCCAGCAGCTTAGTAGAGACCCAGTACTTC. It encodes CASSLVETQYF.

The genes are TRBV19 and TRBJ2-3; D is uncertain. The CDR3 has 14 residues. The germline V gene encodes CDR1 LNHDA and CDR2 SQIVND (reference sequence). Between the trimmed V and J ends, which lost 4 bases and 5 bases, there was a span of 13 bases. The CDR3 here is CASSRSWNGDTQYF. Written as DNA, the CDR3 is TGTGCCAGTAGTAGGTCCTGGAATGGAGATACGCAGTATTTT.

The rearrangement uses TRBV7-6 and TRBJ2-7; 7 bases are a match to TRBD1. There are 16 residues in the CDR3. Germline V lookup: CDR1 SGHVS, CDR2 FNYEAQ. With V trimmed by 1 base and J by 6 bases, 12 bases remained unmatched. CDR3 in amino acids: CASSLGPGQLTGEQYF. CDR3 in DNA: TGTGCCAGCAGCTTAGGACCGGGACAGTTAACCGGCGAGCAGTACTTC.

The table lists this clone with a count of one. This chain joins TRBV20-1 and TRBJ1-1; D unclear. The V gene lost 4 bases and the J gene lost 0 bases, with 3 bases spanning the gap. From germline, CDR1 is DFQATT and CDR2 SNEGSKA (reference sequence). The CDR3 runs 11 residues. In nucleotides, the CDR3 is TGCAGTGCTATGGTGAACACTGAAGCTTTCTTT. Translating gives CSAMVNTEAFF.